This entry concerns a single T cell receptor beta chain. Its matching antigen is unknown. The repertoire was sequenced with immunoSEQ multiplex PCR; TCRdb's copy has only in-frame clones and lacks some. Of tens of thousands of clones in the sample, 93% were seen once. V lost 4 bases and J 0 bases, leaving 14 bases between the germline ends. The CDR3 loop spans 16 amino acids. Germline V gene data show CDR1 as SGHVS and CDR2 as FQNEAQ. The data were obtained in a study of Tregs in tolerant kidney transplant recipients. About the research overall: Recipients received nonmyeloablative bone marrow transplants from related graft donors, with transient mixed chimerism.

General study findings and limits: Some patients' samples used different primers over time, so nucleotide sequences weren't comparable. Findings come from small patient numbers and require larger validation.

The material sequenced was CD4+ T cells from blood, taken before the transplant. The chain couples TRBV7-8 to TRBJ2-3; D is perhaps TRBD1 (5 bases). This clonotype originated in a human donor who received a combined kidney and bone marrow transplant. CDR3 protein: CASSSLTELSTDTQYF. The CDR3 nucleotides read TGTGCCAGCAGCTCCTTGACAGAATTGAGCACAGATACGCAGTATTTT.